This T cell receptor beta chain came from a study of a mutant IDH1 vaccine in newly diagnosed glioma. Study information: Of treated patients, 62.5% were men and approximately 40% women, averaging about 40 years.

Libraries were prepared by immunoSEQ multiplex PCR; TCRdb keeps only in-frame clonotypes and omits some of them. The data show tens of thousands of clones, roughly 83% seen once. About this clone itself: Antigen specificity is unknown.

The V gene's germline CDR1 is GTSNPN and CDR2 SVGIG (reference sequence). CDR3 length equals 16 residues. The V end was cut by 3 bases, the J end by 0 bases, with 17 bases between. The time point denotes: week 35, safety follow-up. With topical imiquimod, each dose of the vaccine consisted of 300 ug of mutant IDH1 20-mer peptide. General study findings and limits: Whatever changes occurred in top peripheral T cell clonotypes seemed unrelated to pseudoprogression.

The TCR sequence derives from a man aged 18-30 years with glioma. V gene TRBV30 combines with J gene TRBJ1-1, with a weak D call TRBD1 (6 bases). The source material was PBMCs, sampled from a glioma patient whose treatment included an IDH1 peptide vaccine. The CDR3 sequence: CAWRGGGRGMNTEAFF. The CDR3 region has the DNA TGTGCCTGGAGGGGTGGGGGAAGGGGGATGAACACTGAAGCTTTCTTT.